This entry describes one T cell receptor beta chain. The Seattle site enrolled patients during active infection and followed them longitudinally. Some clones are missing from TCRdb's copy, which holds only in-frame ones; the method was immunoSEQ multiplex PCR. The data show over 150,000 clones, around nine tenths seen once. The sample comes from a study of blood T cell repertoires in COVID-19. CDR3 size: 13 residues. The V gene end was trimmed by 7 bases and the J gene end by 5 bases; junction bases not matched to a gene: 5. Germline V lookup: CDR1 SGDLS, CDR2 YYNGEE. The chain joins TRBV9 to TRBJ1-5; 8 nucleotides align to TRBD1. The clonotype comes from a man aged 50-59 years with COVID-19, enrolled during active disease. Sequencing was carried out using peripheral blood. DNA for the CDR3: TGTGCCAGCTCCAGGGGGCATGATCAGCCCCAGCATTTT. Translating it yields CASSRGHDQPQHF.